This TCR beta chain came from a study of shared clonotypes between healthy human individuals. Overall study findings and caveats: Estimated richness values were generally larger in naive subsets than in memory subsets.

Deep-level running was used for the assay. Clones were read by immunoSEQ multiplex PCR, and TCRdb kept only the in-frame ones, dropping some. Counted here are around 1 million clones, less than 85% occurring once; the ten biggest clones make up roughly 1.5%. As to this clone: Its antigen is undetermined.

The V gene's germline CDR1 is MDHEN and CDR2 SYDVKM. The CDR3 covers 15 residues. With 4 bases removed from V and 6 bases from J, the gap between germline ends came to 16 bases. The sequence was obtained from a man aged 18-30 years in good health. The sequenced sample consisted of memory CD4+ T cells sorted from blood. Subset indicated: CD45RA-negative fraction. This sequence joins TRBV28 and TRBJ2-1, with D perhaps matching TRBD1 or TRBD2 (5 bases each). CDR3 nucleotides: TGTGCCAGCAGTTCCGGGACGAACTTATTCAATGAGCAGTTCTTC. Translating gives CASSSGTNLFNEQFF.